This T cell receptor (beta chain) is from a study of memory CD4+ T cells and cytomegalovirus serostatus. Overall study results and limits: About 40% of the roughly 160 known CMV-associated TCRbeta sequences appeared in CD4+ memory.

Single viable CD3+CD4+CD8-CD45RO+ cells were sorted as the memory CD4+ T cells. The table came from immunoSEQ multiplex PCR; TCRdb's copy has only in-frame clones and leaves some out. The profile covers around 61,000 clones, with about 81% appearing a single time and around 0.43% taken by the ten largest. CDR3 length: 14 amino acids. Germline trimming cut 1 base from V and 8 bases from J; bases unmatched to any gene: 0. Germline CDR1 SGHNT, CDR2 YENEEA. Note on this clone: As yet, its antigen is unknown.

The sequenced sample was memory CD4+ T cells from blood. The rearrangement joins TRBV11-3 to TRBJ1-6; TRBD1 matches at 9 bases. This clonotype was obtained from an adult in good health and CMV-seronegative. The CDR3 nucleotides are TGTGCCAGCAGCTTAGGACAGGGGGATTCACCCCTCCACTTT. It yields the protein CASSLGQGDSPLHF.